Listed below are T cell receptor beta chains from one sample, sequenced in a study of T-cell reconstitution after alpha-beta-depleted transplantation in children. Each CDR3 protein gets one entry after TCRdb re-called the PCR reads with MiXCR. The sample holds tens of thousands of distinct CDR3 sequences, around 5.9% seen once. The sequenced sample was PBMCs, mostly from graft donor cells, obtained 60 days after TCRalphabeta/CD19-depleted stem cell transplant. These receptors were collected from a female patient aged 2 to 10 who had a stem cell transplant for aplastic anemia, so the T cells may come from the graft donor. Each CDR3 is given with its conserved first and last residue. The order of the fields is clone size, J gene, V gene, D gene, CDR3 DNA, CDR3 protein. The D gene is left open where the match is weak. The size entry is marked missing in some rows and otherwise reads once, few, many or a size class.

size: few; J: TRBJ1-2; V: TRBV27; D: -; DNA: TGTGCCAGCAGTCCCTCAGGGAAGGGGAACTATGGCTACACCTTC; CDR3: CASSPSGKGNYGYTF
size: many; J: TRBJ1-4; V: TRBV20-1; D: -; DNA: TGCAGTGCCCCATGGGGGGATGAAAAACTGTTTTTT; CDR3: CSAPWGDEKLFF
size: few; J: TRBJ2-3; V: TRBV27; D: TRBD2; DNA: TGTGCCAGCAGTGGCCGTTTAGCGGGGGGGCGGCTTTCTTTTGATACGCAGTATTTT; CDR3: CASSGRLAGGRLSFDTQYF
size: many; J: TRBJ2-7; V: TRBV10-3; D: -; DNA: TGTGCCATCAGTGAGTCGAGTGGGCGGGGCTCCTACGAGCAGTACTTC; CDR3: CAISESSGRGSYEQYF
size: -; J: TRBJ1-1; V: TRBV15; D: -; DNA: TGTGCCACCAGCAGAGATCATGAGGGAGCTTTCTTT; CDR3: CATSRDHEGAFF
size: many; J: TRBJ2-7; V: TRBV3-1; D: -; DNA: TGTGCCAGCAGCCAAGGGTCTGGCGCCTCCTACGAGCAGTACTTC; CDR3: CASSQGSGASYEQYF
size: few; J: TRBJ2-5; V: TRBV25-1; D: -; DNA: TGTGCCAGCAGTGATTTTACGGGACTGACCCAAGAGACCCAGTACTTC; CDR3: CASSDFTGLTQETQYF
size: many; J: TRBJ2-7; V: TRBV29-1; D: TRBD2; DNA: TGCAGCGTGGGGGCGGGAGGGGGCTACGAGCAGTACTTC; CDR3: CSVGAGGGYEQYF
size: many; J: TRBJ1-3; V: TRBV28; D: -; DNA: TGTGCCAGCAGTTTAGGGCACACCGGGGGTTCTGGAAACACCATATATTTT; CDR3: CASSLGHTGGSGNTIYF
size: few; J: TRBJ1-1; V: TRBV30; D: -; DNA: TGTGCCTGGAGCCTAGGGACATTGAACACTGAAGCTTTCTTT; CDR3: CAWSLGTLNTEAFF
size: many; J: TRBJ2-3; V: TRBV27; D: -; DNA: TGTGCCAGCAGCTACGGGGCAACAGATACGCAGTATTTT; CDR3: CASSYGATDTQYF